This T cell receptor (beta chain) was sequenced in a study of vaccination effects on CD4 cells after COVID-19 (dated by TCRdb to 2022 to 2024). The study in broad terms: Each participant got two doses of an mRNA SARS-CoV-2 vaccine, either BNT162b2 or mRNA-1273. The study compared SARS-CoV-2 spike-specific CD4+ TCR repertoires before and after mRNA vaccination in COVID-19 convalescent patients and infection-naive vaccine recipients. Altogether, around 11 COVID-19 convalescent patients and several SARS-CoV-2-naive healthy vaccine recipients made up the full study. In the study, cultures from other donors were sequenced using the Oncomine TCR Beta short-read assay on an Illumina iSeq 100.

As for this clone: The clone's antigen remains unknown. The record has no base qualities; no much larger clone is one base away.

To identify antigen-specific CD4+ T cell clonotypes by their expansion, the ViraFEST assay first stimulated PBMC with viral peptide pools and then applied TCR sequencing. After less than 13 days of culture, CD4+ T cells were isolated with the EasySep CD4+ T cell isolation kit. Negative nucleocapsid antibody results before and after vaccination confirmed that the healthy vaccine recipients had no prior SARS-CoV-2 infection. Each well held 1.5 million to 2 million PBMC cultured in IMDM containing approximately 5% human AB serum, about 10 IU/ml IL-2 and gentamicin, along with roughly 10 ug/ml peptides. Half of the culture medium was replaced with fresh IL-2-containing medium on days 3 and 7. Unless noted otherwise, every peptide stimulation condition was cultured in triplicate wells. Using Ficoll-Paque Plus gradient centrifugation, PBMC were separated from whole blood and then either used fresh or cryopreserved at -140C. The overlapping peptide pools covered the spike proteins of SARS-CoV-2 as well as those of the common cold coronaviruses HCoV-NL63, HCoV-OC43 and HCoV-229E. The QIAamp micro DNA kit was used to extract genomic DNA from the cultured CD4+ T cells.

The CDR3 goes from the cysteine to the phenylalanine over 14 residues. The kept DNA is CDR3 alone, 42 bases in frame from the first base. Reading the germline V gene gives CDR1 SGDLS and CDR2 YYNGEE. V and J are truncated by 4 bases and 9 bases respectively, leaving an intervening sequence of 17 bases. Libraries were prepared through the immunoSEQ multiplex PCR assay. DNA from the cultured and isolated CD4+ T cells underwent TCR beta CDR3 sequencing. The study's processing was this. Non-productive TCR sequences were discarded, and reads were trimmed to the CDR3 region, with only CDR3s of 7 or more amino acids retained. The MANAFEST web app was used to identify antigen-specific clonotypes by comparing expansion in peptide wells with expansion in reference cultures. To be called positive, a clone needed expansion at FDR<0.05 compared with the reference and with all other wells, an odds ratio greater than 5, and a frequency greater than 0.1% in two replicate wells. A clonotype was defined as cross-reactive if the clonotype was significantly expanded both in SARS-CoV-2 spike wells and in at least one common cold coronavirus spike condition. CDR3 similarity was assessed by Levenshtein distance using the stringdist R package, and unrooted trees were constructed with ape in R 3.6.1. TCRdb re-hosts the immuneACCESS table, in-frame sequences only. Its copies lack some clones; in the studies checked, an unresolved V gene accounts for under half of them, and the cause for the rest is not known. The V and J calls and clone size come from that table; D and trimming were worked out from the DNA. In this sample the table shows roughly 63,000 clones, over 70% of which occur a single time. The ten largest clones capture 3.5% to 4.5% of the sample.

Beyond this particular receptor, the publication reports: At late post-vaccination timepoints, both infection-induced and vaccine-induced clones showed marked clonal contraction, consistent with waning T cell responses. Only a small number of convalescent patients were included, and no early post-infection timepoints were available, which limited the study. In healthy vaccine recipients, vaccine-induced clones were almost all SARS-CoV-2 mono-reactive, with only 1 of 255 being cross-reactive with common cold coronaviruses.

The chain is encoded by TRBV9 joined to TRBJ2-1; the D gene is not confidently resolved. The source of this sequence is a human donor who received a COVID-19 vaccine. The sample was CD4+ T cells from PBMCs cultured with HCoV-OC43 spike peptides, taken before COVID-19 vaccination. The cell subset or site label corresponds to: HCoV-OC43 spike overlapping peptide pool stimulation. The DNA sequence is given as TGTGCCAGCAGCCCCCGACTTCTCCTAGGTGAGCAGTTCTTC. It specifies CASSPRLLLGEQFF.